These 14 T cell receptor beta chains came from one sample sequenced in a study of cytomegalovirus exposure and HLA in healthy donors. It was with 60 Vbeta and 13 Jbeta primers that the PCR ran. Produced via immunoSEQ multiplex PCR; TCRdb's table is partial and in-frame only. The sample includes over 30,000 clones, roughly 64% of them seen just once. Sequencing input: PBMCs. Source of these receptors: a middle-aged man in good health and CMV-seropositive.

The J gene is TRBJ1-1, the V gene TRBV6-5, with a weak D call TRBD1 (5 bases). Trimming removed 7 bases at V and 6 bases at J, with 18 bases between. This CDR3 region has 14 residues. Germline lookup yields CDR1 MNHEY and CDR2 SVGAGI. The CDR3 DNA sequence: TGTGCCAGCACCCGTGGGGGGGGTGCCCCTGAAGCTTTCTTT. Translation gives CASTRGGGAPEAFF.

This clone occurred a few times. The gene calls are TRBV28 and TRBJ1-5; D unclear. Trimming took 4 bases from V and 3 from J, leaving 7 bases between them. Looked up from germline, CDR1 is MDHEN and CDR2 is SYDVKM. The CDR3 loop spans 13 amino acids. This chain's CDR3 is CASSWTPNQPQHF. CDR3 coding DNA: TGTGCCAGCAGTTGGACTCCCAATCAGCCCCAGCATTTT. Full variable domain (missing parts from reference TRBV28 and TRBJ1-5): DVKVTQSSRYLVKRTGEKVFLECVQDMDHENMFWYRQDPGLGLRLIYFSYDVKMKEKGDIPEGYSVSREKKERFSLILESASTNQTSMYLCASSWTPNQPQHFGDGTRLSIL.

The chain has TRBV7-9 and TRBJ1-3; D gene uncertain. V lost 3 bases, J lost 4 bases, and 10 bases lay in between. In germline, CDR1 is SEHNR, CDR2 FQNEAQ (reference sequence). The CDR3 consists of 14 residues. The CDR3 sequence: CASSFRVRGNTIYF. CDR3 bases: TGTGCCAGCAGCTTTCGGGTTCGGGGAAACACCATATATTTT. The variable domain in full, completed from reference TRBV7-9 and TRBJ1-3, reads DTGVSQNPRHKITKRGQNVTFRCDPISEHNRLYWYRQTLGQGPEFLTYFQNEAQLEKSRLLSDRFSAERPKGSFSTLEIQRTEQGDSAMYLCASSFRVRGNTIYFGEGSWLTVV.

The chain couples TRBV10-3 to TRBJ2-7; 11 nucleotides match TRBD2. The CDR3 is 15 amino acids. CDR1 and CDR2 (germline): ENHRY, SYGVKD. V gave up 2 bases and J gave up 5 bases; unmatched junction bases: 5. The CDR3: CAISEGLAGAHEQYF. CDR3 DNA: TGTGCCATCAGTGAGGGACTAGCGGGCGCCCACGAGCAGTACTTC.

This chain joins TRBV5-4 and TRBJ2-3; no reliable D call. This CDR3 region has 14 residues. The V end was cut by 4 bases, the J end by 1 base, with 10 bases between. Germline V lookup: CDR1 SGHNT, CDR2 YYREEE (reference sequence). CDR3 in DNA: TGTGCCAGCAGCGTGGCGCAGGGCACAGATACGCAGTATTTT. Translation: CASSVAQGTDTQYF.

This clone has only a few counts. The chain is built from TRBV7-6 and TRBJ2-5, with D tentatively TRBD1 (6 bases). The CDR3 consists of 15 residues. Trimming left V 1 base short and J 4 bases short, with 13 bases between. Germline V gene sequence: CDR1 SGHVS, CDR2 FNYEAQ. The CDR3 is CASSLGPGHTETQYF. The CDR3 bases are TGTGCCAGCAGCTTAGGCCCGGGACATACAGAGACCCAGTACTTC.

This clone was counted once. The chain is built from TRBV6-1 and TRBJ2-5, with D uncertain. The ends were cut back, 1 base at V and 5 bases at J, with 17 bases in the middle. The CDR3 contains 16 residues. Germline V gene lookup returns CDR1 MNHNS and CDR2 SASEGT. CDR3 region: CASSEGVQSARETQYF. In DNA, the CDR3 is TGTGCCAGCAGTGAAGGGGTGCAGTCAGCCAGGGAGACCCAGTACTTC.

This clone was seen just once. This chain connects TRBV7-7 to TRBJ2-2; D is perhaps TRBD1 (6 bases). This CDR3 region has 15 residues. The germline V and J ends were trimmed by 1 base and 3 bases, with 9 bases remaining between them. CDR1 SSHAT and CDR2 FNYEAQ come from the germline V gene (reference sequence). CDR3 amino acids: CASSLGAGDTGELFF. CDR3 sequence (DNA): TGTGCCAGCAGCTTAGGGGCAGGGGACACCGGGGAGCTGTTTTTT.

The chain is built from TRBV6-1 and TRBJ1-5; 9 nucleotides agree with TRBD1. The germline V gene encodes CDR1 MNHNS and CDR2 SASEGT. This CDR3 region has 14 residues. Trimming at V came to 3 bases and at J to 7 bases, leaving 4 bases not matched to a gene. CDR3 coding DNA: TGTGCCAGCAGTGAGGACAGGGGAAGACAGCCCCAGCATTTT. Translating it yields CASSEDRGRQPQHF.

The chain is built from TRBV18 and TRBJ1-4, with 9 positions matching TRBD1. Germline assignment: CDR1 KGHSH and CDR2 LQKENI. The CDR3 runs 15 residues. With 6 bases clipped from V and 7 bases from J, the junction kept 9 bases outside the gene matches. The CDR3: CASSPGTGRGEKLFF. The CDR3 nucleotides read TGTGCCAGCTCGCCAGGGACAGGGCGGGGTGAAAAACTGTTTTTT.

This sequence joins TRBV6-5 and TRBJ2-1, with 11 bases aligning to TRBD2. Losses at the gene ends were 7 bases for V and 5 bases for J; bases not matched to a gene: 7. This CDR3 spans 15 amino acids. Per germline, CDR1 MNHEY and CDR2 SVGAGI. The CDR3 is CASTASGGPNNEQFF. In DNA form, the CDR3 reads TGTGCCAGCACTGCTAGCGGGGGGCCAAACAATGAGCAGTTCTTC.

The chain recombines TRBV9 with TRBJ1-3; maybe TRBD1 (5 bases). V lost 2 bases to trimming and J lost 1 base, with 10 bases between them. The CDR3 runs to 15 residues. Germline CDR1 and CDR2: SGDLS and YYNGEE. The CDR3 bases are TGTGCCAGCAGCGTCGGGGGAGGATCTGGAAACACCATATATTTT. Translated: CASSVGGGSGNTIYF.

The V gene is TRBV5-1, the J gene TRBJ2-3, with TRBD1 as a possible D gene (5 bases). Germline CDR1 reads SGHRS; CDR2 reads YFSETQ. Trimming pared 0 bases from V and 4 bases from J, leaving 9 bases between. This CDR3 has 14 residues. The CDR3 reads CASSLDGAPDTQYF. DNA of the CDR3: TGCGCCAGCAGCTTGGATGGGGCGCCAGATACGCAGTATTTT.

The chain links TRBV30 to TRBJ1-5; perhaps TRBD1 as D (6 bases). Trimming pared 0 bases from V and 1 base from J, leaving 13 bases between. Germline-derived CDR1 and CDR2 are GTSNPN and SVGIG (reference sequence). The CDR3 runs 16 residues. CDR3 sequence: CAWSVQGPRSNQPQHF. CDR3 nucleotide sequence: TGTGCCTGGAGTGTACAGGGACCAAGGAGCAATCAGCCCCAGCATTTT.